The 25 T cell receptor beta chains listed next were all sequenced from one sample in a study of brain T cells in children with intractable seizures. The time point is: blood from clinic visit 5 months post-surgery; TSC patient then seizure free. Sequencing used immunoSEQ multiplex PCR; TCRdb keeps in-frame clones, though not all of them. Of about 340,000 clones in the sample, over 90% were seen once. Material: peripheral blood, obtained around 5 months after surgery. These TCRs come from a boy in the first two years of life with tuberous sclerosis and intractable seizures.

V usage is TRBV6-5 and J usage is TRBJ1-1, with 7 bases lining up with TRBD1. J was trimmed by 5 bases and V by 2 bases; bases with no gene match: 5. The CDR3 sequence is 14 residues long. Germline CDR1 is MNHEY and CDR2 is SVGAGI. The CDR3 DNA reads TGTGCCAGCAGTTACCAAATGACAGGGACTGAAGCTTTCTTT. Translated: CASSYQMTGTEAFF.

CDR3 region: CASSYSGTGGGGYTF. CDR3 bases: TGTGCCAGCAGTTACTCCGGGACAGGGGGCGGAGGCTACACCTTC. The chain joins TRBV6-5 to TRBJ1-2, with 12 bases identical to TRBD1. Germline V CDR1 and CDR2: MNHEY, SVGAGI. With 0 bases clipped from V and 8 bases from J, the junction kept 4 bases outside the gene matches. This CDR3 has 15 residues.

This chain joins TRBV27 and TRBJ2-7; a possible D gene is TRBD2 (5 bases). This CDR3 is built from 18 residues. Germline values: CDR1 MNHEY, CDR2 SMNVEV (reference sequence). Trimming left V 2 bases short and J 0 bases short, with 20 bases between. CDR3 amino acids: CASSLNKVEGFRSYEQYF. CDR3 in DNA: TGTGCCAGCAGTTTAAATAAAGTCGAGGGATTCCGCTCCTACGAGCAGTACTTC.

This rearrangement joins TRBV5-1 to TRBJ2-7, with a possible D match to TRBD1 (6 bases). The V gene lost 3 bases and the J gene lost 2 bases, with 21 bases spanning the gap. Germline V gene sequence: CDR1 SGHRS, CDR2 YFSETQ. This CDR3 is 17 amino acids long. Written as DNA, the CDR3 is TGCGCCAGCAGCTGGGTCTCCGGGACAAGGGATCCCTACGAGCAGTACTTC. Translated: CASSWVSGTRDPYEQYF.

This clone occurred once. V and J are TRBV3-1 (or the pseudogene TRBV3-2) and TRBJ2-1; 9 bases map to TRBD2. The CDR3 is made up of 16 amino acids. J gave up 11 bases and V 4 bases, and 15 bases lay outside the gene matches. Germline V gene lookup returns CDR1 LGHDT and CDR2 YNNKEL (reference sequence). CDR3 nucleotide sequence: TGTGCCAGCAGCCCCCGACTAGCGGTGGGTAAATACAAGCAGTTCTTC. Its translation: CASSPRLAVGKYKQFF.

This clone appeared a single time. V gene TRBV5-1 combines with J gene TRBJ1-1, with D possibly being TRBD1 (6 bases). The CDR3 length is 14 residues. V lost 4 bases and J 4 bases, leaving 14 bases between the germline ends. The germline CDR1 and CDR2 sequences are SGHRS and YFSETQ. CDR3 coding DNA: TGCGCCAGCAGCCCTAGGGGGGCAATCACTGAAGCTTTCTTT. It translates to CASSPRGAITEAFF.

This chain uses TRBV6-5 with TRBJ1-1, with TRBD1 matching over 7 bases. CDR1 and CDR2 (germline): MNHEY, SVGAGI. The J segment lost 5 bases and the V segment lost 8 bases, leaving 11 bases of the junction unmatched. CDR3 length: 14 amino acids. The CDR3 is CASGRTGRRTEAFF. The DNA for the CDR3 is TGTGCCAGCGGGCGGACAGGAAGGAGGACTGAAGCTTTCTTT.

The chain employs TRBV19 and TRBJ1-3; tentative D call: TRBD1 (6 bases). V was clipped by 5 bases and J by 0 bases, with 8 bases between them. CDR1 is LNHDA, CDR2 SQIVND, per germline (reference sequence). CDR3 length: 14 amino acids. In DNA, the CDR3 is TGTGCCAGTAGTCTGGACAGCTCTGGAAACACCATATATTTT. Its translation is CASSLDSSGNTIYF.

The chain links TRBV11-2 to TRBJ2-7; D is possibly TRBD1 or TRBD2 (5 bases each). The CDR3 runs 14 residues. V lost 6 bases to trimming and J lost 2 bases, with 14 bases between them. The V gene's germline CDR1 is SGHAT and CDR2 FQNNGV. The CDR3: CASSRRDGPYEQYF. The CDR3 DNA follows: TGTGCCAGCAGTCGCCGGGACGGACCCTACGAGCAGTACTTC.

CDR3 sequence reads: CASSLEQYGYTF. DNA of the CDR3: TGTGCCAGCAGCTTAGAACAGTATGGCTACACCTTC. This chain uses TRBV7-9 with TRBJ1-2; D remains unclear. V gave up 1 base and J gave up 5 bases, with 5 bases separating them. The CDR3 is made up of 12 amino acids. The germline V gene encodes CDR1 SEHNR and CDR2 FQNEAQ (reference sequence).

This clone was observed a single time. The chain carries TRBV9 and TRBJ2-1, with no clear D. V lost 3 bases and J 7 bases, leaving 5 bases between the germline ends. Germline values: CDR1 SGDLS, CDR2 YYNGEE. There are 11 residues in the CDR3. The CDR3 DNA sequence: TGTGCCAGCAGCGGTGGAAATGAGCAGTTCTTC. Its protein product is CASSGGNEQFF.

The CDR3 bases are TGTGCCAGCAGTGAAGCGGGGACTGTAGGAGATACGCAGTATTTT. Amino acids: CASSEAGTVGDTQYF. The rearrangement joins TRBV2 to TRBJ2-3; D might be TRBD2 (6 bases). This CDR3 has 15 residues. Between the trimmed V and J ends, which lost 0 bases and 5 bases, there was a span of 12 bases. Germline V CDR1 and CDR2: SNHLY, FYNNEI.

CDR3 in DNA: TGCGCCAGCAGCTTGGACCTCCTTGACAGGGTTGGGTATGGCTACACCTTC. Its translation is CASSLDLLDRVGYGYTF. This sequence joins TRBV5-1 and TRBJ1-2; TRBD1 agrees at 7 bases. J gave up 5 bases and V 0 bases, and 13 bases lay outside the gene matches. CDR3 length: 17 residues. CDR1 SGHRS and CDR2 YFSETQ come from the germline V gene.

The chain uses TRBV28 and TRBJ2-1, with D perhaps being TRBD1 or TRBD2 (6 bases each). The CDR3 spans 15 residues. Per the germline V gene, CDR1 is MDHEN and CDR2 is SYDVKM. Trimming took off 6 bases at V and 5 bases at J, with 17 bases between the two ends. CDR3 DNA sequence: TGTGCCAGCAGGCCTAGGGGGAGGACCCACAATGAGCAGTTCTTC. It is translated as CASRPRGRTHNEQFF. Looking up the rest from reference TRBV28 and TRBJ2-1 gives the full variable domain: DVKVTQSSRYLVKRTGEKVFLECVQDMDHENMFWYRQDPGLGLRLIYFSYDVKMKEKGDIPEGYSVSREKKERFSLILESASTNQTSMYLCASRPRGRTHNEQFFGPGTRLTVL.

V and J are TRBV2 and TRBJ2-7; 10 bases agree with TRBD1. The V and J ends lost 7 bases and 5 bases, in that order; junction bases with no gene match: 8. The CDR3 covers 14 residues. Germline loops: CDR1 SNHLY, CDR2 FYNNEI. CDR3 protein: CASTTGQGHHEQYF. The CDR3 region has the DNA TGTGCCAGCACCACGGGACAGGGGCACCACGAGCAGTACTTC.

The CDR3 region is CASSYFGFWDKNNSPLHF. The CDR3 nucleotides are TGTGCCAGCAGTTACTTTGGTTTTTGGGACAAAAATAATTCACCCCTCCACTTT. This chain joins TRBV6-2 or TRBV6-3 and TRBJ1-6; TRBD1 is a possible D gene (6 bases). Trimming took 1 base from V and 5 from J, leaving 18 bases between them. The CDR3 is 18 amino acids. Looked up from germline, CDR1 is MNHEY and CDR2 is SVGEGT.

The rearrangement links TRBV9 to TRBJ1-1; D gene ambiguous. V lost 2 bases, J lost 4 bases, and 12 bases lay in between. Germline assignment: CDR1 SGDLS and CDR2 YYNGEE. This CDR3 is 14 amino acids long. CDR3 residues: CASSVGSRPTEAFF. The CDR3 DNA sequence: TGTGCCAGCAGCGTTGGAAGTAGACCCACTGAAGCTTTCTTT. Looking up the rest from reference TRBV9 and TRBJ1-1 gives the full variable domain: DSGVTQTPKHLITATGQRVTLRCSPRSGDLSVYWYQQSLDQGLQFLIQYYNGEERAKGNILERFSAQQFPDLHSELNLSSLELGDSALYFCASSVGSRPTEAFFGQGTRLTVV.

The CDR3 protein is CASSAHPLTSGRAHNEQFF. The CDR3 DNA reads TGCGCCAGCAGCGCCCACCCTCTGACTAGCGGGAGGGCCCACAATGAGCAGTTCTTC. The rearrangement links TRBV4-1 to TRBJ2-1; 14 bases fit TRBD2. Trimming removed 5 bases from V and 5 bases from J; junction bases left unmatched: 14. Per germline, CDR1 MGHRA and CDR2 YSYEKL. The CDR3 consists of 19 residues.

The J gene is TRBJ2-2, the V gene TRBV4-1; D may match TRBD1 or TRBD2 (5 bases each). The germline V gene has CDR1 MGHRA and CDR2 YSYEKL. This CDR3 is 17 amino acids long. V was clipped by 0 bases and J by 5 bases, with 16 bases between them. CDR3 residues: CASSQEGSGAETGELFF. CDR3 nucleotides: TGCGCCAGCAGCCAAGAAGGGTCCGGGGCCGAAACCGGGGAGCTGTTTTTT.

The chain has TRBV7-9 and TRBJ2-7, with no clear D. CDR1 is SEHNR and CDR2 is FQNEAQ in the germline V gene (reference sequence). CDR3 length: 14 amino acids. The V and J ends lost 5 bases and 2 bases respectively, with 13 bases between them. Here the CDR3 DNA reads TGTGCCAGCAGCGAGCCCCACGGACCCTACGAGCAGTACTTC. Residues: CASSEPHGPYEQYF.

The chain links TRBV13 to TRBJ1-2, with D possibly being TRBD1 (6 bases). The CDR3 has 12 residues. V dropped 8 bases and J dropped 8 bases, with 15 bases sitting between them. Germline V gene sequence: CDR1 PRHDT, CDR2 FYEKMQ (reference sequence). CDR3 sequence (DNA): TGTGCCAGCCGCACAGGGAGCGTCGGCTACACCTTC. It codes for CASRTGSVGYTF.

For this clone: An end of the junction differs from the germline gene, which may be a read error. This chain connects TRBV7-7 to TRBJ2-1, with TRBD1 identical over 8 bases. The CDR3 length is 15 residues. Germline CDR1 reads SSHAT; CDR2 reads FNYEAQ (reference sequence). The CDR3 DNA is TGTGCTAGCAGCTTCGGACCCGGACAGGGCAATGAGCAGTTCTTC. Translated: CASSFGPGQGNEQFF.

CDR3 nucleotides: TGTGCCAGCAGTTACGGGCTAGCGGGACTCTACGAGCAGTACTTC. This encodes CASSYGLAGLYEQYF. The chain carries TRBV6-2 or TRBV6-3 and TRBJ2-7; TRBD2 aligns across 9 bases. V was clipped by 2 bases and J by 3 bases; unmatched bases: 5. The CDR3 runs to 15 residues. CDR1 is MNHEY and CDR2 is SVGEGT in the germline V gene.

The rearrangement links TRBV6-2 or TRBV6-3 to TRBJ2-1; D is possibly TRBD1 (5 bases). The CDR3 has 14 residues. Germline loops: CDR1 MNHEY, CDR2 SVGEGT. V was cut by 5 bases and J by 4 bases, with 12 bases left in between. CDR3: CASSLSRQYNEQFF. As DNA, the CDR3 is TGTGCCAGCAGTCTTTCTCGACAGTACAATGAGCAGTTCTTC.

V and J are TRBV24-1 and TRBJ1-5; a weak D match, TRBD1 (5 bases). V was shortened by 9 bases and J by 3 bases, with 14 bases between the two germline ends. The CDR3 runs 14 residues. Germline V gene sequence: CDR1 KGHDR, CDR2 SFDVKD. In DNA form, the CDR3 reads TGTGCCACCGCCGAGGGGTACCCCAATCAGCCCCAGCATTTT. Amino acid sequence: CATAEGYPNQPQHF.